These T cell receptor beta chains were read from a single sample in a study of cytomegalovirus exposure and HLA in healthy donors. Clones were read by immunoSEQ multiplex PCR, and TCRdb kept only the in-frame ones, dropping some. This sample yields 150,000 or so clones, of which roughly four fifths are seen a single time; roughly 3.4% belongs to the top ten. Material for sequencing was PBMCs. These TCRs come from a man aged 18 to 30 in good health and CMV-seropositive. Each CDR3 is given with its conserved first and last residue. D genes are given only for firm matches. Some rows mark clone size as missing; the rest say once, few, many or name a class of expanded clone.

CDR3,DNA,D,J,V,size
CAISDAGTIGPEAFF,TGTGCCATCAGTGACGCCGGGACAATAGGGCCTGAAGCTTTCTTT,-,TRBJ1-1,TRBV10-3,-
CASSLAGQDTEAFF,TGTGCCAGCAGCTTAGCGGGACAGGACACTGAAGCTTTCTTT,TRBD1,TRBJ1-1,TRBV7-9,-
CASEARGSEQYF,TGTGCCAGCGAGGCACGGGGTAGCGAGCAGTACTTC,-,TRBJ2-7,TRBV2,-
CASSSSSTSGTNNEQFF,TGTGCCAGCAGTTCATCCTCGACTAGCGGGACCAACAATGAGCAGTTCTTC,TRBD2,TRBJ2-1,TRBV7-3,-
CASSLKNRDAYEQYF,TGTGCCAGCAGCTTAAAAAACAGGGACGCCTACGAGCAGTACTTC,-,TRBJ2-7,TRBV7-9,-
CASSLRGGTEAFF,TGCGCCAGCAGCCTGAGGGGAGGCACTGAAGCTTTCTTT,-,TRBJ1-1,TRBV4-1,-
CSVEVGGMVYEQYF,TGCAGCGTTGAAGTCGGGGGAATGGTCTACGAGCAGTACTTC,-,TRBJ2-7,TRBV29-1,-
CASTDRVAGDTGELFF,TGTGCCAGTACCGATAGGGTAGCGGGGGACACCGGGGAGCTGTTTTTT,TRBD2,TRBJ2-2,TRBV19,-
CASSSDRGEGTDTQYF,TGTGCCAGCAGTTCAGACAGGGGAGAGGGCACAGATACGCAGTATTTT,TRBD1,TRBJ2-3,TRBV28,-
CASSPSTGGDTGELFF,TGTGCCAGCAGCCCCTCCACAGGCGGGGACACCGGGGAGCTGTTTTTT,-,TRBJ2-2,TRBV11-3,-
CASPKREPKDTQYF,TGCGCCAGCCCCAAGCGGGAACCTAAGGATACGCAGTATTTT,TRBD2,TRBJ2-3,TRBV23-1,once
CASSETPDRGRPHEQYF,TGTGCCAGCAGTGAAACGCCTGACAGGGGGCGCCCCCACGAGCAGTACTTC,TRBD1,TRBJ2-7,TRBV2,-
CASSQEVMVAKGGELFF,TGCGCCAGCAGCCAAGAAGTAATGGTAGCAAAAGGCGGGGAGCTGTTTTTT,-,TRBJ2-2,TRBV4-1,-
CASSYSPPGDYGYTF,TGTGCCAGCAGTTACTCCCCCCCCGGGGACTATGGCTACACCTTC,-,TRBJ1-2,TRBV6-5,-
CAWSTSGSTDTQYF,TGTGCCTGGAGTACTAGCGGGAGCACAGATACGCAGTATTTT,TRBD2,TRBJ2-3,TRBV30,-
CASSLDGGGFSTGELFF,TGTGCCAGCAGCTTGGATGGAGGGGGCTTTTCGACCGGGGAGCTGTTTTTT,-,TRBJ2-2,TRBV5-6,-
CASSPGLTTKEQYF,TGTGCCAGCAGCCCGGGACTGACTACCAAAGAGCAGTACTTC,-,TRBJ2-7,TRBV9,-
CASSRGQGKSAQHF,TGTGCCAGCAGCCGGGGACAGGGAAAATCGGCCCAGCATTTT,TRBD1,TRBJ1-5,TRBV5-6,-
CASRQGLKEKLFF,TGTGCCAGCAGACAGGGTCTAAAAGAAAAACTGTTTTTT,-,TRBJ1-4,TRBV6-6,-
CASSFVLNTEAFF,TGTGCCAGCAGCTTCGTCCTGAACACTGAAGCTTTCTTT,-,TRBJ1-1,TRBV5-4,few
CASSPVGPYGYTF,TGTGCCAGCAGCCCCGTTGGGCCCTATGGCTACACCTTC,-,TRBJ1-2,TRBV2,-
CASSITGTSSYEQYF,TGTGCCAGCAGTATAACCGGGACTAGCTCCTACGAGCAGTACTTC,TRBD2,TRBJ2-7,TRBV27,-
CASSAADRAQTYNEQFF,TGTGCCAGCAGTGCCGCCGACAGAGCCCAAACGTATAATGAGCAGTTCTTC,-,TRBJ2-1,TRBV27,-
CASSLFVQETQYF,TGTGCCAGCAGCTTGTTCGTCCAAGAGACCCAGTACTTC,-,TRBJ2-5,TRBV5-6,few
CASSSQTTNEKLFF,TGTGCCAGCAGCTCTCAGACAACTAATGAAAAACTGTTTTTT,-,TRBJ1-4,TRBV5-4,-
CASSSHRGRYGYTF,TGTGCCAGCAGTTCCCACAGGGGTCGCTATGGCTACACCTTC,TRBD1,TRBJ1-2,TRBV28,-
CSVRTASYEQYF,TGCAGCGTTCGCACAGCTTCCTACGAGCAGTACTTC,-,TRBJ2-7,TRBV29-1,-
CASSPGQGVNQPQHF,TGTGCCAGCTCACCAGGACAGGGGGTGAATCAGCCCCAGCATTTT,TRBD1,TRBJ1-5,TRBV18,-
CASSLTSYNEQFF,TGCGCCAGCAGCTTGACTAGTTACAATGAGCAGTTCTTC,-,TRBJ2-1,TRBV5-1,-
CASSQDRSLDINYEQYF,TGTGCCAGCAGCCAAGATCGTAGTCTCGATATTAACTACGAGCAGTACTTC,-,TRBJ2-7,TRBV4-2,-
CAWRKSGRNEKLFF,TGTGCCTGGAGGAAGAGTGGTCGGAATGAAAAACTGTTTTTT,-,TRBJ1-4,TRBV30,-
CASSPDRRGGVQPQHF,TGTGCCAGCAGCCCGGATCGTAGGGGGGGCGTTCAGCCCCAGCATTTT,-,TRBJ1-5,TRBV5-5,-
CASSEQGRNTEAFF,TGTGCCAGCTCAGAACAGGGAAGGAACACTGAAGCTTTCTTT,-,TRBJ1-1,TRBV18,-
CASSSPKAGGGPGANVLTF,TGTGCCAGCAGTTCTCCTAAGGCAGGGGGCGGCCCTGGGGCCAACGTCCTGACTTTC,TRBD1,TRBJ2-6,TRBV27,-
CASKNDRVNEQFF,TGTGCCAGCAAAAATGACAGAGTCAATGAGCAGTTCTTC,-,TRBJ2-1,TRBV5-5,once
CASSFAGQGKDTQYF,TGTGCCAGCAGTTTTGCTGGACAGGGTAAAGATACGCAGTATTTT,TRBD1,TRBJ2-3,TRBV5-6,-
CASSPRVRGVNYGYTF,TGTGCCAGCAGCCCCCGGGTCCGGGGGGTGAACTATGGCTACACCTTC,-,TRBJ1-2,TRBV28,few
CATSPRMEGHEQYF,TGTGCCACCAGCCCACGAATGGAGGGGCACGAGCAGTACTTC,-,TRBJ2-7,TRBV15,-